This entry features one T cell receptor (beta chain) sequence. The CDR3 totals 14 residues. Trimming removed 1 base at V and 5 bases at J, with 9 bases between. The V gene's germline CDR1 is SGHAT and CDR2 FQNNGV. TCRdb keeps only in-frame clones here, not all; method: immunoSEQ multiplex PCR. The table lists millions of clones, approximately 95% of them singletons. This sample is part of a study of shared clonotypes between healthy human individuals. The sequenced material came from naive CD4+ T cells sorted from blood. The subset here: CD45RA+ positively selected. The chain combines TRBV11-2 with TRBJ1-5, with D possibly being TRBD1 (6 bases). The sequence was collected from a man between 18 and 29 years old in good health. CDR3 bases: TGTGCCAGCAGCTTAGGCGGGGGGCATCAGCCCCAGCATTTT. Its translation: CASSLGGGHQPQHF.